Here is one T cell receptor beta chain with its context. What it binds is not known. This sample was included in a study of cytomegalovirus exposure and HLA in healthy donors. The study's findings and limits: There were some public TCRs occurring in many donors, but most TCR sequences were rare. Overall, around 160 TCR beta chains were annotated as cytomegalovirus-associated. Specific recognition of CMV antigens was confirmed in vitro for a few chains (all CMV-associated).

CDR1 is SNHLY and CDR2 is FYNNEI in the germline V gene. There are 18 residues in the CDR3. V lost 4 bases and J lost 0; bases outside the gene matches: 12. Researchers ran the PCR with 60 Vbeta and 13 Jbeta primers. Produced via immunoSEQ multiplex PCR; TCRdb's table is partial and in-frame only. The table shows roughly 150,000 clones, with about 79% occurring only once. The gene calls are TRBV2 and TRBJ1-3, with 7 bases aligning to TRBD1. Sequencing used PBMCs. The receptor was derived from a woman aged 25 to 39 in good health and CMV-seronegative. The CDR3 region is CASSGGSGTASSGNTIYF. CDR3 nucleotides: TGTGCCAGCAGTGGCGGCTCCGGGACAGCGAGCTCTGGAAACACCATATATTTT.